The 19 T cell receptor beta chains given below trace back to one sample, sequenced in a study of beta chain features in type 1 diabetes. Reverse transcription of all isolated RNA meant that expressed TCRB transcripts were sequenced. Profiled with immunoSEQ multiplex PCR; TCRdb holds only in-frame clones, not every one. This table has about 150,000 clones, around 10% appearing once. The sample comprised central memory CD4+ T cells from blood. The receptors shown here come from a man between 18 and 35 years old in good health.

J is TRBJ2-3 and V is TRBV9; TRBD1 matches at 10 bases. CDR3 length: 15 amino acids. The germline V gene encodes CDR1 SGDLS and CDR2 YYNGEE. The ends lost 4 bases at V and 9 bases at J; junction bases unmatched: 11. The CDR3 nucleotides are TGTGCCAGCAGCAAGGGACAGGGGTATGACGGGACGCAGTATTTT. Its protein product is CASSKGQGYDGTQYF.

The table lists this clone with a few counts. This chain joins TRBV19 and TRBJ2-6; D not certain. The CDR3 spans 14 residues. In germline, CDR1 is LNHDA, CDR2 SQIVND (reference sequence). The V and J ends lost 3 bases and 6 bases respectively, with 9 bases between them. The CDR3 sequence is CASSIVPPANVLTF. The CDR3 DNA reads TGTGCCAGTAGTATCGTGCCGCCGGCCAACGTCCTGACTTTC.

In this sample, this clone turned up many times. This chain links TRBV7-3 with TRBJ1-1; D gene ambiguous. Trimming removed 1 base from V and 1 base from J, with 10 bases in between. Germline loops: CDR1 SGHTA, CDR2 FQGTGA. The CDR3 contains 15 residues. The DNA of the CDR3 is TGTGCCAGCAGCTTAAACGGCAGATCGAACACTGAAGCTTTCTTT. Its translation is CASSLNGRSNTEAFF.

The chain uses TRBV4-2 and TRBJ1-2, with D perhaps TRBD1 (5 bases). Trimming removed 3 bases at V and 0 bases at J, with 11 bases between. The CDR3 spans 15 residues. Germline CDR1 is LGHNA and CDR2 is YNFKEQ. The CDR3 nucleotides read TGTGCCAGCAGCCACCCCGGGGCAGCTAACTATGGCTACACCTTC. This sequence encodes CASSHPGAANYGYTF.

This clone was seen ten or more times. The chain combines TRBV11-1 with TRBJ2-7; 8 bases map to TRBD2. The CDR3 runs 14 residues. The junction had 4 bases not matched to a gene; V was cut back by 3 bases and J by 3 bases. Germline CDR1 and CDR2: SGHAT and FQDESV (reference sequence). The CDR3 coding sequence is TGTGCCAGCAGCTTGGCGGGGGGCCGCTACGAGCAGTACTTC. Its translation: CASSLAGGRYEQYF.

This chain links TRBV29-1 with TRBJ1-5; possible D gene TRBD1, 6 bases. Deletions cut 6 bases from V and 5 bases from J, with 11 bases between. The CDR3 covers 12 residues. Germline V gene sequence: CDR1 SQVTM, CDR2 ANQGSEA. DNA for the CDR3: TGCAGCGTGCTACAGGGAGATCAGCCCCAGCATTTT. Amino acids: CSVLQGDQPQHF.

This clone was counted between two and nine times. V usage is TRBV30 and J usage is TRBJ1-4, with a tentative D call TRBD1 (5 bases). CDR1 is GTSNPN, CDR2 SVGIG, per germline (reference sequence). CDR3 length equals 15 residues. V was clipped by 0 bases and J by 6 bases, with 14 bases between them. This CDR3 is CAWSVAGLGDEKLFF. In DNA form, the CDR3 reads TGTGCCTGGAGTGTCGCAGGACTGGGGGATGAAAAACTGTTTTTT.

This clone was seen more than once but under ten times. The chain's CDR3 is CASSGVRVVTDTQYF. CDR3 nucleotide sequence: TGTGCCAGCAGTGGAGTCAGGGTGGTCACAGATACGCAGTATTTT. The chain carries TRBV2 and TRBJ2-3, with D possibly matching TRBD1 (5 bases). CDR3 length equals 15 residues. From germline, CDR1 is SNHLY and CDR2 FYNNEI. Trimming left V 4 bases short and J 2 bases short, with 13 bases between.

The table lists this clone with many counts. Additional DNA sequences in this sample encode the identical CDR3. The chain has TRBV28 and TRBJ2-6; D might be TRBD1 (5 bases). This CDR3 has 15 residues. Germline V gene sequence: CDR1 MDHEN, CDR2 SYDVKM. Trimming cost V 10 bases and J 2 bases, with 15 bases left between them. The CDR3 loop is CATRSGWAGANVLTF. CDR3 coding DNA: TGTGCCACCCGCTCAGGGTGGGCTGGGGCCAACGTCCTGACTTTC.

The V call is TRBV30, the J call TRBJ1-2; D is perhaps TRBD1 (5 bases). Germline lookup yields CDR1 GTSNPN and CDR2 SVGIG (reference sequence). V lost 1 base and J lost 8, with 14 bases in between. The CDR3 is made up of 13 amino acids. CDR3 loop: CAWSAQVSWGYTF. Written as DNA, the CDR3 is TGTGCCTGGAGTGCACAGGTCTCTTGGGGCTACACCTTC.

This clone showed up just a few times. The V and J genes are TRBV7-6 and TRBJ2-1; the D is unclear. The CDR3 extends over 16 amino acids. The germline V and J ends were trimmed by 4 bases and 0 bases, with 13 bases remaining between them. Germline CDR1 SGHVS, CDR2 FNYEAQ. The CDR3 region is CASSSPQPSSYNEQFF. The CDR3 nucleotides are TGTGCCAGCAGCTCTCCCCAGCCGAGCTCCTACAATGAGCAGTTCTTC.

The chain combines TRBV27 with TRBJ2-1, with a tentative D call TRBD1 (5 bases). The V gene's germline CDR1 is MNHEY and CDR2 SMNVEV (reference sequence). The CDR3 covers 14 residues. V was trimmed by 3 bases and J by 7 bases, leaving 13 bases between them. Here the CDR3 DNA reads TGTGCCAGCAGTTTGGTCAGGGCCAGGAATGAGCAGTTCTTC. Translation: CASSLVRARNEQFF.

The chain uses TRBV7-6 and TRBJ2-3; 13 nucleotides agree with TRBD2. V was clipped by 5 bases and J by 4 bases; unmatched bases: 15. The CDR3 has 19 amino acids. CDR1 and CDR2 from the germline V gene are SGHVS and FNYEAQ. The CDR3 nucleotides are TGTGCCAGCAGCCAATCAACTAGCGGGAGGGCCAGGTTGGCAGATACGCAGTATTTT. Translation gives CASSQSTSGRARLADTQYF.

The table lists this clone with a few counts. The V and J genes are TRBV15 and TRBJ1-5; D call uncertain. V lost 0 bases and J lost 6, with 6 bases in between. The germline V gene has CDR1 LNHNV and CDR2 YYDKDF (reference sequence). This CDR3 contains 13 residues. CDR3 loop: CATSRDIGQPQHF. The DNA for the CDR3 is TGTGCCACCAGCAGAGATATTGGTCAGCCCCAGCATTTT.

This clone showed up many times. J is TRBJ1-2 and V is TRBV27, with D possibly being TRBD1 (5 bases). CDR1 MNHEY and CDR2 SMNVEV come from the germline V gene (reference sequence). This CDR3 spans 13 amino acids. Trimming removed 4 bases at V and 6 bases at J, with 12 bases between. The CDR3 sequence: CASSSRTIDGYTF. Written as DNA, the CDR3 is TGTGCCAGCAGTTCCCGGACAATAGATGGCTACACCTTC.

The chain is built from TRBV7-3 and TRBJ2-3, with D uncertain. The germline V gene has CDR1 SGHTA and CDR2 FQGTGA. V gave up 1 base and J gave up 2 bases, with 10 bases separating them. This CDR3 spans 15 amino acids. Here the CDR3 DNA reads TGTGCCAGCAGCTTAAGCCCAGGAACCACAGATACGCAGTATTTT. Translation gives CASSLSPGTTDTQYF.

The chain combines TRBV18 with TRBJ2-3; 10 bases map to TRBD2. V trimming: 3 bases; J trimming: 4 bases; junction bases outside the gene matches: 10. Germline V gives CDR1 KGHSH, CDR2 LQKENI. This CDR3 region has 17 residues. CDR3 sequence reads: CASSPLAGSGGADTQYF. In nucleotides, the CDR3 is TGTGCCAGCTCACCTCTAGCCGGAAGCGGGGGGGCAGATACGCAGTATTTT.

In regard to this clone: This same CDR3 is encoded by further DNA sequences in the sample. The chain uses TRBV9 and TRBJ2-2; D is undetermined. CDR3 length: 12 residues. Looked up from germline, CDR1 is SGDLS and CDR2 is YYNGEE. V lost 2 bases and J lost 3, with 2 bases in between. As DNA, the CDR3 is TGTGCCAGCAGCGTTTACACCGGGGAGCTGTTTTTT. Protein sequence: CASSVYTGELFF. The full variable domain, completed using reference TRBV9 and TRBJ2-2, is DSGVTQTPKHLITATGQRVTLRCSPRSGDLSVYWYQQSLDQGLQFLIQYYNGEERAKGNILERFSAQQFPDLHSELNLSSLELGDSALYFCASSVYTGELFFGEGSRLTVL.

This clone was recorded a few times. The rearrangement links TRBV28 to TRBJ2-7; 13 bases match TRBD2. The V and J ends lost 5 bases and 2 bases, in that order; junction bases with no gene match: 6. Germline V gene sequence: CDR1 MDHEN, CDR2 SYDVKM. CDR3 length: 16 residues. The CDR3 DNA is TGTGCCAGCAGTCTTCGGACTAGCGGGAGCCCCTACGAGCAGTACTTC. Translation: CASSLRTSGSPYEQYF.